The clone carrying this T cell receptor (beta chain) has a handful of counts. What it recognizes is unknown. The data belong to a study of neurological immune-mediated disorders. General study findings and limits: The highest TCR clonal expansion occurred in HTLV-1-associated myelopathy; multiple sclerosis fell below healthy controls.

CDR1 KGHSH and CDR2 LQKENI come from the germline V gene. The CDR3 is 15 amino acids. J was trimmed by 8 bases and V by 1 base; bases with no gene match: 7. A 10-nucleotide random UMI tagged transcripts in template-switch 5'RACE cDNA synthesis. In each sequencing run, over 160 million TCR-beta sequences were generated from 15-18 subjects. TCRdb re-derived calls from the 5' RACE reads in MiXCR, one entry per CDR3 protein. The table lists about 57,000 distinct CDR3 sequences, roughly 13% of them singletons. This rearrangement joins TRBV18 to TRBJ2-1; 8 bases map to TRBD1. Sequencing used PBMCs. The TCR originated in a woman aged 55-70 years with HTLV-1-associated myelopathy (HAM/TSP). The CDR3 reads CASSPQTGGSDEQFF. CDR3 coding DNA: TGTGCCAGCTCACCACAAACAGGGGGTAGCGATGAGCAGTTCTTC.